What follows is one TCR beta chain and its context. Its target is unknown. As to time point: longitudinal time-point 2. As healthy controls, volunteers from a blood bank in Maryland, USA, were used. The starting material, 2 million PBMCs stored at -80 C, gave rise to the unsorted libraries. The CDR3 runs 17 residues. The germline V and J ends were trimmed by 1 base and 3 bases, with 18 bases remaining between them. Germline V CDR1 and CDR2: SEHNR, FQNEAQ (reference sequence). The data derive from a study of neurological immune-mediated disorders. Findings and limits, study-wide: Healthy controls had more TCR clonal expansion than multiple sclerosis, which showed the least, whereas HTLV-1-associated myelopathy showed the most.

The team produced cDNA through 5'RACE using 10-nucleotide random UMIs. MiXCR was run by TCRdb on the 5' RACE reads, yielding one entry per CDR3 protein. The sample consists of tens of thousands of distinct CDR3 sequences, more than 7.5% of them appearing once. The sequenced sample was PBMCs. The chain couples TRBV7-9 to TRBJ2-5, with D uncertain. The sequence was collected from a man aged 25-45 years in good health. The CDR3 bases are TGTGCCAGCAGCTTAGTAATGGGGTTGGCAGAAAAAGAGACCCAGTACTTC. Protein: CASSLVMGLAEKETQYF. Full variable domain (rest looked up from reference TRBV7-9 and TRBJ2-5): DTGVSQNPRHKITKRGQNVTFRCDPISEHNRLYWYRQTLGQGPEFLTYFQNEAQLEKSRLLSDRFSAERPKGSFSTLEIQRTEQGDSAMYLCASSLVMGLAEKETQYFGPGTRLLVL.